Below, 6 T cell receptor beta chains from the same sample are listed, as sequenced in a study of T cells expressing NK-cell markers. For each CDR3 protein, TCRdb gives one entry from its re-call of the 5' RACE reads, without DNA. This repertoire includes about 180,000 distinct CDR3 sequences. The material sequenced was blood T cells: a sorted CD56 or NKG2C T cell subset, CD4+ or CD8+ T cells, or bulk PBMC T cells (not recorded which). These receptors came from a man aged 18-75 years in good health.

J is TRBJ2-5 and V is TRBV5-6; the TCRdb call, TRBD2, lacks DNA for checking. CDR1 and CDR2 from the germline V gene are SGHDT and YYEEEE. This CDR3 spans 13 amino acids. The CDR3: CASSIGGAQTQYF.

The chain combines TRBV13 with TRBJ2-5; TCRdb's D gene call, TRBD1, goes unchecked for lack of DNA. CDR3 length: 14 amino acids. Germline V lookup: CDR1 PRHDT, CDR2 FYEKMQ (reference sequence). CDR3 loop: CASSFRDPQETQYF.

V and J are TRBV2 and TRBJ2-3. The germline V gene encodes CDR1 SNHLY and CDR2 FYNNEI. CDR3 length: 14 residues. CDR3 loop: CASSEGVGADTQYF.

The chain employs TRBV6-5 and TRBJ2-7; the TCRdb call, TRBD2, lacks DNA for checking. This CDR3 spans 16 amino acids. Germline CDR1 MNHEY, CDR2 SVGAGI. The CDR3 region is CASSYSIQGLTYEQYF.

The chain employs TRBV12-3 or TRBV12-4 and TRBJ2-2; TCRdb selects TRBD2, and the lack of DNA leaves this call unchecked. The CDR3 is 16 residues long. CDR3: CASSLGPGPYTGELFF.

This sequence joins TRBV6-1 and TRBJ2-1. Per the germline V gene, CDR1 is MNHNS and CDR2 is SASEGT. CDR3 length equals 12 residues. This CDR3 is CASSDRSYEQFF.